The 12 T cell receptor beta chains below were found in one sample sequenced in a study of blood T cell repertoires in COVID-19. Method: immunoSEQ multiplex PCR; TCRdb's copy keeps in-frame clones and lacks some. The sample lists about 150,000 clones, 88% seen once, with roughly 2.5% in the top ten. Material: peripheral blood. These receptors came from a human donor with COVID-19, enrolled during active disease. The donor label of this sample is uncertain.

This clone was counted once. The chain carries TRBV30 and TRBJ1-5; D is unclear. V shed 2 bases and J shed 6 bases, with 11 bases lying between them. CDR1 is GTSNPN and CDR2 is SVGIG in the germline V gene (reference sequence). CDR3 size: 13 residues. CDR3 loop: CAWSWRSGQPQHF. The CDR3 region has the DNA TGTGCCTGGAGTTGGAGGTCAGGTCAGCCCCAGCATTTT.

The chain recombines TRBV5-1 with TRBJ1-2; 10 bases are shared with TRBD1. Germline assignment: CDR1 SGHRS and CDR2 YFSETQ. The CDR3 totals 15 residues. With 3 bases clipped from V and 4 bases from J, the junction kept 6 bases outside the gene matches. CDR3 in DNA: TGCGCCAGCAGCTACTCCAGGACAGGGGGCTATGGCTACACCTTC. Protein sequence: CASSYSRTGGYGYTF.

The gene calls are TRBV3-1 (or the pseudogene TRBV3-2) and TRBJ2-5; the D gene is possibly TRBD2 (5 bases). Germline V gene lookup returns CDR1 LGHDT and CDR2 YNNKEL (reference sequence). The CDR3 has 12 residues. V was trimmed by 2 bases and J by 8 bases, leaving 9 bases between them. The CDR3 sequence is CASSQTSGTQYF. In DNA form, the CDR3 reads TGTGCCAGCAGCCAAACCTCGGGAACCCAGTACTTC.

The chain employs TRBV11-2 and TRBJ1-3; D unresolved. The CDR3 has 14 amino acids. Germline CDR1 and CDR2: SGHAT and FQNNGV. Deletions cut 0 bases from V and 10 bases from J, with 13 bases between. CDR3 coding DNA: TGTGCCAGCAGCTTAGACCTCCAGTCGGGTACCATATATTTT. It codes for CASSLDLQSGTIYF.

This chain joins TRBV19 and TRBJ1-1, with D maybe TRBD1 (6 bases). Germline lookup yields CDR1 LNHDA and CDR2 SQIVND (reference sequence). V was pared by 9 bases and J by 2 bases, with 13 bases between. The length of the CDR3 is 13 residues. CDR3 DNA sequence: TGTGCCAGCGGGGGGGCCCGAAACACTGAAGCTTTCTTT. The encoded protein is CASGGARNTEAFF. The complete variable domain, with remaining parts taken from reference TRBV19 and TRBJ1-1, reads DGGITQSPKYLFRKEGQNVTLSCEQNLNHDAMYWYRQDPGQGLRLIYYSQIVNDFQKGDIAEGYSVSREKKESFPLTVTSAQKNPTAFYLCASGGARNTEAFFGQGTRLTVV.

The V gene is TRBV18, the J gene TRBJ1-1; D is possibly TRBD1 (6 bases). The CDR3 totals 17 residues. Germline V gives CDR1 KGHSH, CDR2 LQKENI. Trimming pared 2 bases from V and 0 bases from J, leaving 16 bases between. DNA for the CDR3: TGTGCCAGCTCACCATATCCACAGGGTACTATGAACACTGAAGCTTTCTTT. As protein: CASSPYPQGTMNTEAFF.

This rearrangement joins TRBV4-1 to TRBJ2-7, with a tentative D call TRBD2 (8 bases). Germline V lookup: CDR1 MGHRA, CDR2 YSYEKL. Trimming stripped 4 bases from V and 2 bases from J, with 24 bases between. This CDR3 is built from 18 residues. The CDR3 coding sequence is TGCGCCAGCAGCCGCCCCCAGGGGGTTAGCGGGGCTACCTACGAGCAGTACTTC. It is translated as CASSRPQGVSGATYEQYF.

The chain uses TRBV4-2 and TRBJ2-3; possible D gene TRBD2, 6 bases. Trimming took 1 base from V and 6 from J, leaving 14 bases between them. Germline CDR1 LGHNA, CDR2 YNFKEQ. This CDR3 is built from 15 residues. Here the CDR3 DNA reads TGTGCCAGCAGCCAAGGAGACCCGGGGAGGGATACGCAGTATTTT. It encodes CASSQGDPGRDTQYF.

This chain links TRBV27 with TRBJ1-5; TRBD1 matches 7 bases. The CDR3 runs 15 residues. The junction had 5 bases not matched to a gene; V was cut back by 3 bases and J by 3 bases. The germline CDR1 and CDR2 sequences are MNHEY and SMNVEV (reference sequence). CDR3 nucleotides: TGTGCCAGCAGTTTGGAGGGGGCGTTCAATCAGCCCCAGCATTTT. As protein: CASSLEGAFNQPQHF.

The chain couples TRBV6-5 to TRBJ1-2, with D uncertain. Germline lookup yields CDR1 MNHEY and CDR2 SVGAGI. Trimming pared 4 bases from V and 4 bases from J, leaving 16 bases between. The CDR3 contains 15 residues. CDR3 amino acids: CASSSPSRGPYGYTF. The CDR3 bases are TGTGCCAGCAGTTCCCCCTCACGAGGTCCCTATGGCTACACCTTC.

V usage is TRBV24-1 and J usage is TRBJ2-1; 12 bases are shared with TRBD1. The CDR3 consists of 15 residues. CDR1 is KGHDR and CDR2 is SFDVKD in the germline V gene. V dropped 7 bases and J dropped 7; count of bases not matched to a gene: 7. As DNA, the CDR3 is TGTGCCACCAGAGCCGGGACAGGGGGCCGTAATGAGCAGTTCTTC. It translates to CATRAGTGGRNEQFF.

The chain joins TRBV19 to TRBJ2-7, with 8 bases lining up with TRBD1. The CDR3 runs 14 residues. Germline V lookup: CDR1 LNHDA, CDR2 SQIVND (reference sequence). Trimming took 7 bases from V and 5 from J; bases not matched to a gene: 10. The CDR3, as DNA: TGTGCCAGTAACCGGCAGGGGGCATGGGACGAGCAGTACTTC. Amino acids: CASNRQGAWDEQYF.